This TCR beta chain was obtained from a study of cytomegalovirus exposure and HLA in healthy donors. Findings of the study overall: Immune exposure information available was restricted to CMV serostatus. Sequencing likely produced, as an artifact, a cluster of highly shared sequence variants. Association of a missense DCLRE1C variant with TCR beta V- and J-gene trimming was reported in a later analysis. Most TCR beta V segments were productive about 90% or about 30% of the time in an earlier analysis.

Per germline, CDR1 GTSNPN and CDR2 SVGIG (reference sequence). The junction had 4 bases not matched to a gene; V was cut back by 5 bases and J by 4 bases. This CDR3 is 13 amino acids long. Amplification used 60 Vbeta primers and 13 Jbeta primers. This table comes from immunoSEQ multiplex PCR, and its TCRdb copy is limited to in-frame clones, with some not included. Of around 140,000 clones listed, 65% to 85% are singletons. Points on this clone: Its antigen is unknown.

Material: PBMCs. The rearrangement joins TRBV30 to TRBJ2-3; 9 bases are a match to TRBD1. This sequence was found in a male donor in good health and CMV-seronegative. The CDR3 here is CAWVTGGADTQYF. The CDR3 nucleotides read TGTGCCTGGGTGACAGGGGGAGCAGATACGCAGTATTTT.